This T cell receptor (beta chain) was sequenced for a study of siplizumab effects on memory and regulatory T cells (dated by TCRdb to the late 2010s). General notes on the study: The study examined how the anti-CD2 antibody siplizumab affects alloreactive T-cell subsets in allogeneic mixed lymphocyte reactions built from human PBMCs. Study-wide conclusions, independent of this receptor: The suppressive function of proliferating Tregs from siplizumab cultures was not functionally confirmed. Sequences below about 10^-5 frequency were poorly captured, so only a minor fraction of alloreactive clones could be mapped to unstimulated subsets. Siplizumab significantly reduced the cumulative frequency of alloreactive sequences traceable to unstimulated CD4+ memory T cells. A naive or memory phenotype could not be assigned to roughly 80-96% of proliferating CD4+ or CD8+ clones. In reactions with siplizumab, an average of 68.8% of mappable alloreactive CD4+ clones were Treg-derived, compared with 26.9% in control reactions. Compared with memory T cells, unstimulated naive T cells appeared more diverse, and naive cells seemed to make a substantial contribution to the alloresponse.

Library preparation employed the immunoSEQ multiplex PCR assay. The deep sequencing platform assayed approximately 10^5 TCR templates per sample. Genomic DNA extracted from sorted T cells was the material used for TCRbeta CDR3 sequencing. Processing in the source paper ran as follows. The R programming language was used for clonal analysis of TCRbeta CDR3 data. Unstimulated samples were compared with post-reaction CFSE-low samples to define alloreactive CD4+ and CD8+ clones. Regulatory or non-regulatory origin was assigned to alloreactive CD4+ clones by matching of sequences to sorted unstimulated Treg and non-Treg repertoires. TCRdb re-hosts the immuneACCESS table, in-frame sequences only. Its copies lack some clones; in the studies checked, an unresolved V gene accounts for under half of them, and the cause for the rest is not known. V, J and clone size reflect that table, while D and trimming were determined from the DNA. The sample records 90,000 to 120,000 clones, 80% to 95% of which are singletons. The top ten clonotypes cover roughly 2.7% of the sample.

With regard to this clone: Its antigen specificity is not known. One base away there is no much larger clone; base qualities are not given.

The germline V gene specifies MNHGY as CDR1 and SVAAGI as CDR2. The CDR3 sequence holds 17 residues, the cysteine and phenylalanine included. Just the 51-base CDR3 DNA is kept, in frame starting at base 1. Deletion took 5 bases off V and 1 base off J, with a span of 21 bases between the germline ends. Sorted unstimulated T cells, along with proliferating T cells recovered from mixed lymphocyte reactions, underwent TCRbeta CDR3 sequencing. Fresh whole blood from more than 8 HLA-typed healthy donors was used as the source from which PBMCs were isolated. The specimen sequenced was CD4+ T cells sorted from blood. The sequence is built from TRBV6-9 and TRBJ2-7; no D gene is confidently identified. This receptor was identified in a human donor in good health. Some clones in this sample may be carry-over from other donors' samples. The CDR3 amino acid sequence is: CASSPSDLRPSSYEQYF. The bases read TGTGCCAGCAGTCCGTCCGATCTAAGGCCCTCGTCCTACGAGCAGTACTTC.